One sample yielded the 20 T cell receptor beta chains listed below, sequenced in a study of cytomegalovirus exposure and HLA in healthy donors. Clones were sequenced by immunoSEQ multiplex PCR, and TCRdb holds only the in-frame ones, with some missing. The repertoire includes 100,000 to 150,000 clones, 85% to 90% of them detected once, and under 2% sits in the top ten. The specimen was PBMCs. The receptor source for this set is a woman under 30 in good health and CMV-seronegative.

V gene TRBV10-3 combines with J gene TRBJ1-2; D is unclear. Germline lookup yields CDR1 ENHRY and CDR2 SYGVKD. V was cut by 0 bases and J by 5 bases, with 10 bases left in between. The CDR3 spans 14 residues. The CDR3 loop reads CAISESGRAYGYTF. For the CDR3, the DNA is TGTGCCATCAGTGAGTCGGGGAGGGCATATGGCTACACCTTC.

V usage is TRBV5-6 and J usage is TRBJ2-1, with a weak D call TRBD1 (6 bases). The V and J ends lost 0 bases and 3 bases respectively, with 13 bases between them. The CDR3 has 16 residues. In germline, CDR1 is SGHDT, CDR2 YYEEEE. The CDR3 here is CASSLEAEQGYNEQFF. CDR3 bases: TGTGCCAGCAGCTTGGAGGCGGAACAGGGCTACAATGAGCAGTTCTTC.

The chain joins TRBV12-5 to TRBJ2-7; TRBD1 aligns across 10 bases. The junction had 11 bases not matched to a gene; V was cut back by 5 bases and J by 4 bases. CDR1 and CDR2 from the germline V gene are LGHNT and FRNRAP. This CDR3 spans 16 amino acids. CDR3 in DNA: TGTGCTAGTGGTCTAGGGACAGGGGAGGTAGGTTACGAGCAGTACTTC. The encoded protein is CASGLGTGEVGYEQYF.

The CDR3 reads CASSLKRGGWLGTDTQYF. CDR3 sequence (DNA): TGCGCCAGCAGCTTGAAACGGGGGGGCTGGTTGGGCACAGATACGCAGTATTTT. The chain recombines TRBV5-1 with TRBJ2-3; 8 positions match TRBD2. The J segment lost 1 base and the V segment lost 1 base, leaving 11 bases of the junction unmatched. The CDR3 sequence is 18 residues long. Germline V gene lookup returns CDR1 SGHRS and CDR2 YFSETQ. The full variable domain, in which reference TRBV5-1 and TRBJ2-3 provide the parts outside the CDR3, is KAGVTQTPRYLIKTRGQQVTLSCSPISGHRSVSWYQQTPGQGLQFLFEYFSETQRNKGNFPGRFSGRQFSNSRSEMNVSTLELGDSALYLCASSLKRGGWLGTDTQYFGPGTRLTVL.

This rearrangement joins TRBV12-5 to TRBJ2-3, with 7 bases matching TRBD1. This CDR3 region has 15 residues. V lost 5 bases and J lost 6; bases outside the gene matches: 11. CDR1 is LGHNT and CDR2 is FRNRAP in the germline V gene. CDR3 sequence: CASGRDRERGDTQYF. DNA for the CDR3: TGTGCTAGTGGTCGCGACAGGGAAAGGGGGGATACGCAGTATTTT.

In its sample, this clone was seen a few times. The J gene is TRBJ1-4, the V gene TRBV5-1, with D possibly matching TRBD1 (6 bases). CDR3 length: 14 residues. Trimming stripped 3 bases from V and 4 bases from J, with 10 bases between. CDR1 is SGHRS, CDR2 YFSETQ, per germline. CDR3 sequence reads: CASSSGTSNEKLFF. The CDR3 DNA reads TGCGCCAGCAGCTCAGGGACAAGTAATGAAAAACTGTTTTTT. The complete variable domain, with remaining parts taken from reference TRBV5-1 and TRBJ1-4, reads KAGVTQTPRYLIKTRGQQVTLSCSPISGHRSVSWYQQTPGQGLQFLFEYFSETQRNKGNFPGRFSGRQFSNSRSEMNVSTLELGDSALYLCASSSGTSNEKLFFGSGTQLSVL.

This clone was detected once. This chain connects TRBV30 to TRBJ2-1, with 11 bases lining up with TRBD2. CDR3 size: 13 residues. The trim removed 3 bases at V and 12 bases at J, leaving 7 bases unmatched. Germline values: CDR1 GTSNPN, CDR2 SVGIG (reference sequence). The chain's CDR3 is CAWRGTSGSPQFF. CDR3 sequence (DNA): TGTGCCTGGAGAGGGACTAGCGGTTCCCCGCAGTTCTTC.

The rearrangement links TRBV5-6 to TRBJ2-3; 10 nucleotides line up with TRBD1. Trimming took 3 bases from V and 4 from J; bases not matched to a gene: 8. Germline lookup yields CDR1 SGHDT and CDR2 YYEEEE. The CDR3 covers 16 residues. The DNA for the CDR3 is TGTGCCAGCAGCTCTGCGACAGGGGGCATCTCAGATACGCAGTATTTT. Amino acids: CASSSATGGISDTQYF.

The CDR3 protein is CASSSGTPNEQFF. The CDR3 region has the DNA TGTGCCAGCAGTTCCGGGACTCCTAATGAGCAGTTCTTC. V and J are TRBV28 and TRBJ2-1; possibly TRBD2 for D (6 bases). V was trimmed by 4 bases and J by 7 bases, leaving 11 bases between them. The germline V gene encodes CDR1 MDHEN and CDR2 SYDVKM. CDR3 length equals 13 residues.

This clone has only a few counts. This sequence joins TRBV19 and TRBJ1-2, with TRBD1 matching over 9 bases. CDR1 is LNHDA and CDR2 is SQIVND in the germline V gene (reference sequence). Unmatched junction bases numbered 8, after V lost 10 bases and J lost 8 bases. The CDR3 is 12 amino acids. In DNA form, the CDR3 reads TGTGCCATTACAGGGGGCGCGGGCGGCTACACCTTC. This codes for CAITGGAGGYTF.

The chain uses TRBV6-6 and TRBJ1-4, with D possibly being TRBD1 (6 bases). The V and J ends lost 6 bases and 6 bases respectively, with 17 bases between them. The CDR3 runs 15 residues. Per the germline V gene, CDR1 is MNHNY and CDR2 is SVGAGI (reference sequence). The CDR3 DNA is TGTGCCAGCAGCCCAAGCGGACAGCCGTATGAAAAACTGTTTTTT. The encoded protein is CASSPSGQPYEKLFF.

The chain joins TRBV2 to TRBJ2-7, with D perhaps TRBD1 (6 bases). The CDR3 runs 16 residues. In germline, CDR1 is SNHLY, CDR2 FYNNEI. V was cut by 5 bases and J by 2 bases, with 19 bases left in between. The CDR3 region has the DNA TGTGCCAGCAGTCCCCCCCAGGGGCTCCGAACCTACGAGCAGTACTTC. Translation gives CASSPPQGLRTYEQYF. The whole variable domain, filled in from reference TRBV2 and TRBJ2-7, reads EPEVTQTPSHQVTQMGQEVILRCVPISNHLYFYWYRQILGQKVEFLVSFYNNEISEKSEIFDDQFSVERPDGSNFTLKIRSTKLEDSAMYFCASSPPQGLRTYEQYFGPGTRLTVT.

This clone was observed a single time. This rearrangement joins TRBV6-5 to TRBJ2-1; 8 bases align to TRBD2. CDR3 size: 14 residues. The germline V gene encodes CDR1 MNHEY and CDR2 SVGAGI. V lost 5 bases to trimming and J lost 2 bases; unmatched junction nucleotides: 2. The CDR3 bases are TGTGCCAGCAGTGGACTAGCTCCCTACAATGAGCAGTTCTTC. It codes for CASSGLAPYNEQFF.

The chain couples TRBV11-3 to TRBJ2-3; D is perhaps TRBD2 (6 bases). Per germline, CDR1 SGHNT and CDR2 YENEEA. The CDR3 loop spans 13 amino acids. V was shortened by 3 bases and J by 6 bases, with 10 bases between the two germline ends. CDR3 bases: TGTGCCAGCAGCTTGGGCGGGGCGGATACGCAGTATTTT. It is translated as CASSLGGADTQYF.

The chain has TRBV5-4 and TRBJ1-5; no clear D. V was pared by 4 bases and J by 15 bases, with 17 bases between. Germline V gives CDR1 SGHNT, CDR2 YYREEE (reference sequence). This CDR3 spans 12 amino acids. CDR3 residues: CASSNHEEPMHF. The CDR3 DNA reads as TGTGCCAGCAGCAACCATGAGGAGCCCATGCATTTT.

This clone was observed a single time. V and J are TRBV7-2 and TRBJ2-7; 11 bases fit TRBD2. V trimming: 2 bases; J trimming: 0 bases; junction bases outside the gene matches: 12. The CDR3 loop spans 19 amino acids. Looked up from germline, CDR1 is SGHTA and CDR2 is FQGNSA. CDR3 in DNA: TGTGCCAGCAGCTTAAAGTGGACTAGCGGGTCCTTAAGCTCCTACGAGCAGTACTTC. Residues: CASSLKWTSGSLSSYEQYF.

This rearrangement joins TRBV28 to TRBJ1-2; D is perhaps TRBD1 (6 bases). Germline lookup yields CDR1 MDHEN and CDR2 SYDVKM. V was clipped by 4 bases and J by 1 base, with 16 bases between them. This CDR3 has 16 amino acids. CDR3 sequence reads: CASSSYVEGVNYGYTF. CDR3 nucleotides: TGTGCCAGCAGTTCGTACGTCGAGGGGGTTAACTATGGCTACACCTTC.

The chain couples TRBV11-1 to TRBJ1-3; D uncertain. The CDR3 contains 13 residues. CDR1 is SGHAT, CDR2 FQDESV, per germline (reference sequence). V gave up 4 bases and J gave up 3 bases, with 7 bases separating them. The CDR3 coding sequence is TGTGCCAGCAGCTGGGGAGATGGAAACACCATATATTTT. Protein: CASSWGDGNTIYF.

The chain uses TRBV10-3 and TRBJ2-7; 13 nucleotides agree with TRBD2. The junction had 4 bases not matched to a gene; V was cut back by 5 bases and J by 0 bases. The CDR3 length is 16 residues. CDR1 and CDR2 from the germline V gene are ENHRY and SYGVKD. CDR3 in amino acids: CAISRTSGGSSYEQYF. In nucleotides, the CDR3 is TGTGCCATCAGTAGGACTAGCGGGGGAAGCTCCTACGAGCAGTACTTC.

V and J are TRBV13 and TRBJ1-5; D perhaps matches TRBD1 (5 bases). The CDR3 is 16 amino acids. CDR1 PRHDT and CDR2 FYEKMQ come from the germline V gene (reference sequence). V gave up 0 bases and J gave up 0 bases, with 9 bases separating them. The CDR3 bases are TGTGCCAGCAGCTTAGGCAGGACATCTAGCAATCAGCCCCAGCATTTT. It specifies CASSLGRTSSNQPQHF.